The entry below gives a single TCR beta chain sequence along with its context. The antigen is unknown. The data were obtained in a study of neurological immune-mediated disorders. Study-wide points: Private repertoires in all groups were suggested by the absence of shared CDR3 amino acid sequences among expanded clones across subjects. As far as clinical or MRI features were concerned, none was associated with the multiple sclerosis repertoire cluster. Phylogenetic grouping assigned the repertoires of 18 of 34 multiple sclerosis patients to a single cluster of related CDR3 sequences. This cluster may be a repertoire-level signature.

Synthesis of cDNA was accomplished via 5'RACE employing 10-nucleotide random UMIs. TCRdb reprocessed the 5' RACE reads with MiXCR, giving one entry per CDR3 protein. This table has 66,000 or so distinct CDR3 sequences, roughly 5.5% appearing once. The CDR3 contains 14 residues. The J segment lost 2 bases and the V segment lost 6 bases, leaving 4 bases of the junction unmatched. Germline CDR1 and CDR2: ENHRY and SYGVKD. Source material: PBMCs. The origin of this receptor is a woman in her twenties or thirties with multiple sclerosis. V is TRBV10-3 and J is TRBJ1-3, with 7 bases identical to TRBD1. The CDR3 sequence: CAIRKRGPGNTIYF. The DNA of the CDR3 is TGTGCCATCAGGAAAAGGGGGCCTGGAAACACCATATATTTT.